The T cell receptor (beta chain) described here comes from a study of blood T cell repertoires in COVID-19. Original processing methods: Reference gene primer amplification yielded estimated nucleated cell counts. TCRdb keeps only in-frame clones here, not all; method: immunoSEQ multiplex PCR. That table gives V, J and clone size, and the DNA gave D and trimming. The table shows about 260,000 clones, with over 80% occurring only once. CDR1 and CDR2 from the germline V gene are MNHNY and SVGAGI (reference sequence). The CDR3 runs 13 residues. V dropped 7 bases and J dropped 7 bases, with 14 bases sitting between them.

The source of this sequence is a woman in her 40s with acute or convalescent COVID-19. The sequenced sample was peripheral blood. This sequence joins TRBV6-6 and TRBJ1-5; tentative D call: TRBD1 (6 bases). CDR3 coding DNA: TGTGCCAGCACTCAGGGGCCTAGCCAGCCCCAGCATTTT. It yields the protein CASTQGPSQPQHF.